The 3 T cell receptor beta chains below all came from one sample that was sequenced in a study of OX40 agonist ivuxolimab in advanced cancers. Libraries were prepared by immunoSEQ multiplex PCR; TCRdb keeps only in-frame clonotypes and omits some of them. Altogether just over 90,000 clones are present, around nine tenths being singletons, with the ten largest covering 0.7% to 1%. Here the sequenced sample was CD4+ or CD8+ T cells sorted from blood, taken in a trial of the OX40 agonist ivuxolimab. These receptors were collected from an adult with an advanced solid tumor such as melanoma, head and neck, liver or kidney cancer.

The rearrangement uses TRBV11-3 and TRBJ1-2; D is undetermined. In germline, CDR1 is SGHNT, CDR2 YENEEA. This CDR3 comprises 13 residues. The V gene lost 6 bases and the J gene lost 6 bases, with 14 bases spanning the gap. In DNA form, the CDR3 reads TGTGCCAGCAGTCTGCTGGGTAGGGATGGCTACACCTTC. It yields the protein CASSLLGRDGYTF.

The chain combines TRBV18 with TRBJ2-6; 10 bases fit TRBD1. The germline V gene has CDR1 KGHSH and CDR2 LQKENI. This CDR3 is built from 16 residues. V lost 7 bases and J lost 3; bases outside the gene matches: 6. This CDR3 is CASCRDRGYGANVLTF. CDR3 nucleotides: TGTGCCAGCTGCCGGGACAGGGGTTATGGGGCCAACGTCCTGACTTTC.

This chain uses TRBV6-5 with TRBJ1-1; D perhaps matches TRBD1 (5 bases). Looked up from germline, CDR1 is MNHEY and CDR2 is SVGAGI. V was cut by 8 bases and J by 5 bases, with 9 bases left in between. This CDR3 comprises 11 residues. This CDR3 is CASASGTEAFF. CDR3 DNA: TGTGCCAGCGCCTCAGGGACTGAAGCTTTCTTT.